This is a list of T cell receptor beta chains from one sample in a study of beta chain features in type 1 diabetes. Sequenced by immunoSEQ multiplex PCR; TCRdb stores in-frame clones only, minus some. Here the sample spans 600,000 to 700,000 clones, around an eighth being singletons. Sequencing input: naive CD4+ T cells from blood. All receptors come from a man between 18 and 29 years old with type 1 diabetes. The CDR3 runs from the conserved cysteine through the conserved F or W. Each record gives: V gene, CDR3 length, J gene, clone size, D gene, CDR3 DNA, CDR3 protein. D genes are given only for firm matches. Size is omitted from some rows. Given values are once, few, many or a class for expanded clones.

V gene: TRBV29-1
CDR3 length: 12
J gene: TRBJ1-1
clone size: -
D gene: -
CDR3 DNA: TGCAGCCCTTCGAGGTCGGCAGCTGAAGCTTTCTTT
CDR3 protein: CSPSRSAAEAFF

V gene: TRBV4-1
CDR3 length: 14
J gene: TRBJ1-1
clone size: few
D gene: TRBD1
CDR3 DNA: TGCGCCAGCAGGGAAGGGGACAGGGGGACTGAAGCTTTCTTT
CDR3 protein: CASREGDRGTEAFF

V gene: TRBV11-1
CDR3 length: 14
J gene: TRBJ2-5
clone size: few
D gene: TRBD2
CDR3 DNA: TGTGCCAGCAGCTTTGGCGGGGGAGGTGAGACCCAGTACTTC
CDR3 protein: CASSFGGGGETQYF

V gene: TRBV13
CDR3 length: 14
J gene: TRBJ2-5
clone size: few
D gene: -
CDR3 DNA: TGTGCCAGCAGCTTAGAGCCCGGGAAAGAGACCCAGTACTTC
CDR3 protein: CASSLEPGKETQYF

V gene: TRBV4-1
CDR3 length: 16
J gene: TRBJ1-5
clone size: few
D gene: -
CDR3 DNA: TGCGCCAGCAGCCAAGATTCAACAGTGGATCGTCAGCCCCAGCATTTT
CDR3 protein: CASSQDSTVDRQPQHF

V gene: TRBV7-9
CDR3 length: 11
J gene: TRBJ2-5
clone size: few
D gene: -
CDR3 DNA: TGTGCCAGCAGCATAAGAGAGACCCAGTACTTC
CDR3 protein: CASSIRETQYF

V gene: TRBV27
CDR3 length: 18
J gene: TRBJ1-1
clone size: -
D gene: -
CDR3 DNA: TGTGCCAGCAGCACTAGTATCTGGGGGCAGCACATGAACACTGAAGCTTTCTTT
CDR3 protein: CASSTSIWGQHMNTEAFF

V gene: TRBV10-3
CDR3 length: 15
J gene: TRBJ2-1
clone size: -
D gene: TRBD2
CDR3 DNA: TGTGCCATCAGCCTGGGCGGCGGGGGCTACAATGAGCAGTTCTTC
CDR3 protein: CAISLGGGGYNEQFF

V gene: TRBV27
CDR3 length: 14
J gene: TRBJ2-1
clone size: few
D gene: -
CDR3 DNA: TGTGCCAGCCGGCTGGGCAACTCCTACAATGAGCAGTTCTTC
CDR3 protein: CASRLGNSYNEQFF

V gene: TRBV29-1
CDR3 length: 11
J gene: TRBJ1-1
clone size: few
D gene: -
CDR3 DNA: TGCAGCGTTGGCGGCGGAGGTGAAGCTTTCTTT
CDR3 protein: CSVGGGGEAFF

V gene: TRBV5-6
CDR3 length: 11
J gene: TRBJ2-1
clone size: few
D gene: -
CDR3 DNA: TGTGCCAGCAGGGGGTACAATGAGCAGTTCTTC
CDR3 protein: CASRGYNEQFF

V gene: TRBV2
CDR3 length: 14
J gene: TRBJ2-1
clone size: few
D gene: -
CDR3 DNA: TGTGCCAGCAGCGGAGGCCCGATTCCGGATGAGCAGTTCTTC
CDR3 protein: CASSGGPIPDEQFF

V gene: TRBV5-1
CDR3 length: 13
J gene: TRBJ1-2
clone size: -
D gene: -
CDR3 DNA: TGCGCCAGCAGCTTAATGGATAACTATGGCTACACCTTC
CDR3 protein: CASSLMDNYGYTF

V gene: TRBV28
CDR3 length: 15
J gene: TRBJ2-2
clone size: few
D gene: TRBD1
CDR3 DNA: TGTGCCAGCAGCCCGGACAGGGCTGGCACCGGGGAGCTGTTTTTT
CDR3 protein: CASSPDRAGTGELFF

V gene: TRBV28
CDR3 length: 14
J gene: TRBJ1-1
clone size: -
D gene: -
CDR3 DNA: TGTGCCAGCAGTTTACGGGCAATGAACACTGAAGCTTTCTTT
CDR3 protein: CASSLRAMNTEAFF

V gene: TRBV16
CDR3 length: 15
J gene: TRBJ2-5
clone size: few
D gene: -
CDR3 DNA: TGTGCCAGCAGCCAATCCGGCCAGGACACGGAGACCCAGTACTTC
CDR3 protein: CASSQSGQDTETQYF

V gene: TRBV30
CDR3 length: 16
J gene: TRBJ1-4
clone size: -
D gene: -
CDR3 DNA: TGTGCCTGGAGTTGGGGGGCGCAGGTGAAAGGCGAAAAACTGTTTTTT
CDR3 protein: CAWSWGAQVKGEKLFF

V gene: TRBV30
CDR3 length: 16
J gene: TRBJ2-5
clone size: -
D gene: TRBD2
CDR3 DNA: TGTGCCTGGAGTGACCCCCGCGGGGGGCCGCAAGAGACCCAGTACTTC
CDR3 protein: CAWSDPRGGPQETQYF

V gene: TRBV30
CDR3 length: 12
J gene: TRBJ1-1
clone size: -
D gene: -
CDR3 DNA: TGTGCCTGGACCGGCTATAGCACTGAAGCTTTCTTT
CDR3 protein: CAWTGYSTEAFF

V gene: TRBV6-5
CDR3 length: 14
J gene: TRBJ1-6
clone size: -
D gene: -
CDR3 DNA: TGTGCCAGCAGTTACAACGCCATGAATTCACCCCTCCACTTT
CDR3 protein: CASSYNAMNSPLHF

V gene: TRBV28
CDR3 length: 12
J gene: TRBJ2-7
clone size: -
D gene: -
CDR3 DNA: TGTGCCAGCAGCGTGCTGGAGTACGAGCAGTACTTC
CDR3 protein: CASSVLEYEQYF

V gene: TRBV25-1
CDR3 length: 12
J gene: TRBJ1-6
clone size: few
D gene: -
CDR3 DNA: TGTGCCAGCAGCCGGGTCCAATCACCCCTCCACTTT
CDR3 protein: CASSRVQSPLHF

V gene: TRBV11-1
CDR3 length: 13
J gene: TRBJ2-1
clone size: few
D gene: TRBD1
CDR3 DNA: TGTGCCAGCAGCACAGACAGGGGTAGTGAGCAGTTCTTC
CDR3 protein: CASSTDRGSEQFF

V gene: TRBV5-8
CDR3 length: 14
J gene: TRBJ2-1
clone size: -
D gene: -
CDR3 DNA: TGTGCCAGCAGCTCCCGACAGGGAGGGTACGAGACGTTCTTC
CDR3 protein: CASSSRQGGYETFF

V gene: TRBV7-9
CDR3 length: 12
J gene: TRBJ1-1
clone size: few
D gene: TRBD1
CDR3 DNA: TGTGCCAGCAGTTACAGGGGAACTGAAGCTTTCTTT
CDR3 protein: CASSYRGTEAFF

V gene: TRBV13
CDR3 length: 18
J gene: TRBJ1-3
clone size: few
D gene: TRBD1
CDR3 DNA: TGTGCCAGCAGCTTAGGGGGGACAGACAAAGCCTCTGGAAACACCATATATTTT
CDR3 protein: CASSLGGTDKASGNTIYF

V gene: TRBV4-1
CDR3 length: 18
J gene: TRBJ2-3
clone size: few
D gene: TRBD1
CDR3 DNA: TGCGCCAGCAGCCAAGATGATTGGGGGACAGGGCACACAGATACGCAGTATTTT
CDR3 protein: CASSQDDWGTGHTDTQYF

V gene: TRBV7-2
CDR3 length: 15
J gene: TRBJ2-1
clone size: few
D gene: -
CDR3 DNA: TGTGCCAGCAGCTTAGATCCTAGCTCCTACAATGAGCAGTTCTTC
CDR3 protein: CASSLDPSSYNEQFF

V gene: TRBV18
CDR3 length: 14
J gene: TRBJ1-1
clone size: -
D gene: TRBD1
CDR3 DNA: TGTGCCAGCTCAGCACAGGGGGCTGGCACTGAAGCTTTCTTT
CDR3 protein: CASSAQGAGTEAFF

V gene: TRBV2
CDR3 length: 15
J gene: TRBJ1-6
clone size: once
D gene: -
CDR3 DNA: TGTGCCAGCACCGTCGAAAGGGCTCAAGGGTCACCCCTCCACTTT
CDR3 protein: CASTVERAQGSPLHF

V gene: TRBV6-5
CDR3 length: 16
J gene: TRBJ2-7
clone size: few
D gene: TRBD2
CDR3 DNA: TGTGCCAGCAGTTACCTTAGCGGGATCGCCAAATACGAGCAGTACTTC
CDR3 protein: CASSYLSGIAKYEQYF

V gene: TRBV25-1
CDR3 length: 14
J gene: TRBJ2-2
clone size: few
D gene: -
CDR3 DNA: TGTGCCAGCAGTGAATGGGGCGTCACCGGGGAGCTGTTTTTT
CDR3 protein: CASSEWGVTGELFF

V gene: TRBV6-1
CDR3 length: 15
J gene: TRBJ1-2
clone size: few
D gene: -
CDR3 DNA: TGTGCCAGCAGTGGGGGCGGGGGAGCTAACTATGGCTACACCTTC
CDR3 protein: CASSGGGGANYGYTF

V gene: TRBV18
CDR3 length: 15
J gene: TRBJ2-7
clone size: few
D gene: TRBD2
CDR3 DNA: TGTGCCAGCTCACCACAATATGGGGGGGGCTACGAGCAGTACTTC
CDR3 protein: CASSPQYGGGYEQYF

V gene: TRBV12-5
CDR3 length: 11
J gene: TRBJ2-5
clone size: -
D gene: -
CDR3 DNA: TGTGCTCGTGGGGTTGGAGAGACCCAGTACTTC
CDR3 protein: CARGVGETQYF

V gene: TRBV28
CDR3 length: 13
J gene: TRBJ1-1
clone size: -
D gene: -
CDR3 DNA: TGTGCCAGCAGTTTATCAGTGAACACTGAAGCTTTCTTT
CDR3 protein: CASSLSVNTEAFF

V gene: TRBV30
CDR3 length: 12
J gene: TRBJ1-1
clone size: few
D gene: -
CDR3 DNA: TGTGCCTGGAGTGTAGGTGGGCCAGAAGCTTTCTTT
CDR3 protein: CAWSVGGPEAFF

V gene: TRBV6-5
CDR3 length: 14
J gene: TRBJ1-2
clone size: few
D gene: TRBD1
CDR3 DNA: TGTGCCAGCACCGCGGGGACAGGGTTCTATGGCTACACCTTC
CDR3 protein: CASTAGTGFYGYTF

V gene: TRBV7-3
CDR3 length: 13
J gene: TRBJ1-5
clone size: -
D gene: -
CDR3 DNA: TGTGCCAGCAGCGGGTCATGGCGTCGGGCCCAGCATTTT
CDR3 protein: CASSGSWRRAQHF

V gene: TRBV5-1
CDR3 length: 15
J gene: TRBJ1-3
clone size: few
D gene: -
CDR3 DNA: TGCGCCAGCAGCCCCGGGACCCAGAGAGGAAACACCATATATTTT
CDR3 protein: CASSPGTQRGNTIYF

V gene: TRBV5-1
CDR3 length: 16
J gene: TRBJ1-6
clone size: few
D gene: TRBD1
CDR3 DNA: TGCGCCAGCAGCTCGTCAGGAGGGGGCCTTAATTCACCCCTCCACTTT
CDR3 protein: CASSSSGGGLNSPLHF

V gene: TRBV4-2
CDR3 length: 16
J gene: TRBJ1-6
clone size: -
D gene: -
CDR3 DNA: TGTGCCAGCAGTCACGCCGGGGCCCTCTATAATTCACCCCTCCACTTT
CDR3 protein: CASSHAGALYNSPLHF

V gene: TRBV6-4
CDR3 length: 13
J gene: TRBJ1-6
clone size: -
D gene: -
CDR3 DNA: TGTGCCACTTACAGGACAGAGGATTCACCCCTCCACTTT
CDR3 protein: CATYRTEDSPLHF